This T cell receptor beta chain was captured by sequencing in a study of OX40 agonist ivuxolimab in advanced cancers. The overall study: A male proportion of over 75% was recorded, with mean age approximately 60 years and range about 23 to 80. Study outcomes and limitations: At 0.1 to 3.0 mg/kg, CD4+ and CD8+ blood T cells expanded clonally by week 6.

Concerning this clone itself: The target antigen is unknown.

Profiling relied on immunoSEQ multiplex PCR, and the TCRdb table lists in-frame clones only, not all of them. The sample carries tens of thousands of clones, roughly 88% recorded once. CDR3 length equals 17 residues. V was trimmed by 3 bases and J by 4 bases, leaving 21 bases between them. Germline V gene sequence: CDR1 MGHDK, CDR2 SYGVNS. This receptor was taken from an adult with an advanced solid tumor such as melanoma, head and neck, liver or kidney cancer. V and J are TRBV25-1 and TRBJ1-2; weak D call: TRBD1 (6 bases). Here the sequenced sample was CD4+ or CD8+ T cells sorted from blood, taken in a trial of the OX40 agonist ivuxolimab. The CDR3 nucleotides read TGTGCCAGCAGTGATCCAAATCAGGGGTATATGGGCTATGGCTACACCTTC. As protein: CASSDPNQGYMGYGYTF.